The table lists the clone carrying this T cell receptor beta chain with a few counts. Germline lookup yields CDR1 KGHSH and CDR2 LQKENI. Trimming removed 5 bases from V and 4 bases from J, with 17 bases in between. The CDR3 consists of 15 residues. The sample originates from a study of cytomegalovirus exposure and HLA in healthy donors. 60 Vbeta and 13 Jbeta primers were used in PCR. Sequencing was performed with immunoSEQ multiplex PCR; in TCRdb, only in-frame clones are kept and a portion is missing. The sample has 150,000 to 200,000 clones, about 77% seen once; the top ten hold roughly 10%. The specimen was PBMCs. This rearrangement joins TRBV18 to TRBJ1-1, with TRBD1 as a possible D gene (6 bases). This TCR was recovered from a man between 18 and 35 years old in good health and CMV-seropositive. Here the CDR3 reads CASSSQRVGATEAFF. For the CDR3, the DNA is TGTGCCAGCTCATCACAACGGGTGGGGGCCACTGAAGCTTTCTTT.